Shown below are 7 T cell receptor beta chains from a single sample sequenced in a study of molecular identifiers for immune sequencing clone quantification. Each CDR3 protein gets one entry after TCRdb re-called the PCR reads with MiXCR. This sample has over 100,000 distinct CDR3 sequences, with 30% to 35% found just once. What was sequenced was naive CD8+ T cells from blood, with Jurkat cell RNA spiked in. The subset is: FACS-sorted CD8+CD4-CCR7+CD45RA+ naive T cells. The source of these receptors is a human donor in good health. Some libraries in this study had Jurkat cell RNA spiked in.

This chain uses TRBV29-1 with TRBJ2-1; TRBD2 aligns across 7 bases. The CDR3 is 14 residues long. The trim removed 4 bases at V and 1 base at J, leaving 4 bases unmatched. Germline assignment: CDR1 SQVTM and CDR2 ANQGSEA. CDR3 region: CSVGGGTSYNEQFF. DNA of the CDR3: TGCAGCGTTGGGGGGGGAACGTCCTACAATGAGCAGTTCTTC.

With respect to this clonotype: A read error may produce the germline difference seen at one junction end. CDR3 coding DNA: TGTGCCAGCAGTTGGGCCGCCGGGACAGTGTGGTACGCGCAGTACTTC. Protein sequence: CASSWAAGTVWYAQYF. The V call is TRBV6-2 or TRBV6-3, the J call TRBJ2-7; 7 bases line up with TRBD1. CDR1 MNHEY and CDR2 SVGEGT come from the germline V gene. This CDR3 has 16 residues.

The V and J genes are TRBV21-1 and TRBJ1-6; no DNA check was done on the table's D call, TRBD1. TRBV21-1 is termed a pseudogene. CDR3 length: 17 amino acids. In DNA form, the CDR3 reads TGTGCCAGCAGCCTACCCGGAGGCCGACGAGGGGGTTCACCCCTCCACTTT. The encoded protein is CASSLPGGRRGGSPLHF.

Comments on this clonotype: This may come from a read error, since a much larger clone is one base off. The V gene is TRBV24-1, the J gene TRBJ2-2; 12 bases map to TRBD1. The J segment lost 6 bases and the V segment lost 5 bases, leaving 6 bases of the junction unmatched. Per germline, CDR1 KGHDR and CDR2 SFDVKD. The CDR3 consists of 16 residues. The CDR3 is CATSGGQGAVSGELFF. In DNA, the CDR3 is TGTGCCACCAGTGGGGGACAGGGGGCGGTCTCCGGGGAGCTGTTTTTT.

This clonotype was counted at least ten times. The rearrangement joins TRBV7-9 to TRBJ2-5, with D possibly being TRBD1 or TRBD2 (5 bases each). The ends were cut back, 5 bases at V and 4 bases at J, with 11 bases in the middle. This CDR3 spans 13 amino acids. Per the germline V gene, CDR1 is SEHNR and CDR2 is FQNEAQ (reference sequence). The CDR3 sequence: CASSPRDLETQYF. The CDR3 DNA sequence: TGTGCCAGCAGCCCCAGGGACCTAGAGACCCAGTACTTC.

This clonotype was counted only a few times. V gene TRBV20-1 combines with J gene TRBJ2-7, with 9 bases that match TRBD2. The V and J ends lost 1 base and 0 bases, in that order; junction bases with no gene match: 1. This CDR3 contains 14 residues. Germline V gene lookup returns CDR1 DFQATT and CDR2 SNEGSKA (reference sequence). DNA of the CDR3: TGCAGTGCTAGAGTTAGCGGGAGCTCCTACGAGCAGTACTTC. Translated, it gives CSARVSGSSYEQYF.

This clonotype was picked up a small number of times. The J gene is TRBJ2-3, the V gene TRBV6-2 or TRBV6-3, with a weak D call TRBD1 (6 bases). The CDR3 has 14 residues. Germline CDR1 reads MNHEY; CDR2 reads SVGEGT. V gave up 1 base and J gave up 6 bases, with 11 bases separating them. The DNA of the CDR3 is TGTGCCAGCAGTTACTGGGGGCCCCGGGATACGCAGTATTTT. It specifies CASSYWGPRDTQYF.